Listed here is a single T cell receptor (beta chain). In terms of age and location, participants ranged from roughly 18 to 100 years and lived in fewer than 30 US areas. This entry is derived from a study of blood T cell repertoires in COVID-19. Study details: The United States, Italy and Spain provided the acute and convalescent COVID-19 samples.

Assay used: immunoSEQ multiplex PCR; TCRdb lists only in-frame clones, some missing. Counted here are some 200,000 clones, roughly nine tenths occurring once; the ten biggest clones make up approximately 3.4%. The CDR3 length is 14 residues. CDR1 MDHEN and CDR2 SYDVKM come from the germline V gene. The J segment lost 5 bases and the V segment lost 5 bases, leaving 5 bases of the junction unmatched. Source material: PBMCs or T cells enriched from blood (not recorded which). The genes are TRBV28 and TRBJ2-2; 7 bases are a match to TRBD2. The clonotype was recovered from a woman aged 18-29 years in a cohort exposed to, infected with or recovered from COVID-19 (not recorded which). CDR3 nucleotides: TGTGCCAGCAGTAAGCGGGGAGGTACCGGGGAGCTGTTTTTT. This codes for CASSKRGGTGELFF.